This T cell receptor (beta chain) stems from a study of blood T cells in healthy people across ages. About the research overall: Roughly one uniquely barcoded beta molecule per two T cells was captured. Study outcomes and limitations: Naive CD4+ cells and diversity were both higher in long-lived donors than in aged donors. Donor CMV status, an unknown factor, possibly confounded changes in expanded clonotypes.

This clonotype was seen more than once but under ten times. Antigen specificity is unknown. Germline CDR1 and CDR2: MNHEY and SVGEGT. The CDR3 is 15 amino acids. PCR was performed a second time for 7 to 11 cycles using a sample-barcoded 5' primer and a J-beta primer mix. TCRdb processed the 5' RACE reads anew with MiXCR; each CDR3 protein has one entry. The repertoire includes around 500,000 distinct CDR3 sequences, about 45% of them detected once, and approximately 23% sits in the top ten. Donors were healthy Caucasian individuals from Russia aged roughly 6 to 100. This receptor was taken from an elderly man in good health. Sequencing was carried out using blood. J is TRBJ2-7 and V is TRBV6-2 or TRBV6-3; D may correspond to TRBD1 or TRBD2 (6 bases each). The better agreement between TRBJ2-5 and the DNA end casts doubt on the J call. The CDR3 DNA is TGTGCCAGCAGCCGAGGGGGGACAACCTTCGAGACCCAGTACTTC. Translating gives CASSRGGTTFETQYF.